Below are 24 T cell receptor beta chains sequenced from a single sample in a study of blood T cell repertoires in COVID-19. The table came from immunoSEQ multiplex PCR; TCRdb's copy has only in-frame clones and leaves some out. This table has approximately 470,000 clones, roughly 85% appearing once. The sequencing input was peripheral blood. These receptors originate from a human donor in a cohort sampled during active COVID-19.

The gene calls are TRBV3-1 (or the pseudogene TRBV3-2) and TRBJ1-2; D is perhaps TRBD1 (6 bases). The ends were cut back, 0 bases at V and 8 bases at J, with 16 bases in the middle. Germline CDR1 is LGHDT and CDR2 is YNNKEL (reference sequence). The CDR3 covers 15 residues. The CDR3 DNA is TGTGCCAGCAGCCAAGATGTCGGGGGGGCGCGGGGCTACACCTTC. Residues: CASSQDVGGARGYTF.

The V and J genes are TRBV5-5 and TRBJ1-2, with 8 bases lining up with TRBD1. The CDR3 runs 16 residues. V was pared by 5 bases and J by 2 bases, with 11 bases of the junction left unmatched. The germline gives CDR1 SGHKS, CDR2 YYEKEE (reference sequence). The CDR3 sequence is CASRPLTGGENYGYTF. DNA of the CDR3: TGTGCCAGCAGACCACTCACAGGGGGAGAGAACTATGGCTACACCTTC.

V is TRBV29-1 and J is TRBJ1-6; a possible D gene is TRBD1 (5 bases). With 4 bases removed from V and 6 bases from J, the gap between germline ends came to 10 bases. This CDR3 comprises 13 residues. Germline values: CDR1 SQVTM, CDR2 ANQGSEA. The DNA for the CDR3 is TGCAGCGTTGGAATGGGGGGTAATTCACCCCTCCACTTT. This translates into CSVGMGGNSPLHF.

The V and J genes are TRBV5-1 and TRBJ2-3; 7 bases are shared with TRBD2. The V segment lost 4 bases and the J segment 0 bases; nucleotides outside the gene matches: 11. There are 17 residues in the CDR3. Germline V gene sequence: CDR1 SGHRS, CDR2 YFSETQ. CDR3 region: CASSPGLAGASTDTQYF. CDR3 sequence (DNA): TGCGCCAGCAGCCCCGGGTTAGCGGGCGCTAGCACAGATACGCAGTATTTT.

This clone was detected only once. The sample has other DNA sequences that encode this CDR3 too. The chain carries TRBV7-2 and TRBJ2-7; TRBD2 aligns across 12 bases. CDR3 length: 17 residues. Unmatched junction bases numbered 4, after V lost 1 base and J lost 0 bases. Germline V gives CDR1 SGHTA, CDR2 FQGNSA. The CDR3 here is CASSLVLAGGSSYEQYF. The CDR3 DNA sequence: TGTGCCAGCAGCTTAGTACTAGCGGGGGGAAGCTCCTACGAGCAGTACTTC. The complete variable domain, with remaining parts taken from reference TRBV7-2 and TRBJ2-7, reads GAGVSQSPSNKVTEKGKDVELRCDPISGHTALYWYRQSLGQGLEFLIYFQGNSAPDKSGLPSDRFSAERTGGSVSTLTIQRTQQEDSAVYLCASSLVLAGGSSYEQYFGPGTRLTVT.

CDR3 sequence reads: CASSYSNVGGVGTDTQYF. CDR3 DNA sequence: TGTGCCAGCAGTTACTCGAATGTAGGGGGAGTAGGCACAGATACGCAGTATTTT. The chain couples TRBV6-2 or TRBV6-3 to TRBJ2-3, with D possibly matching TRBD1 (6 bases). The V end lost 0 bases, the J end lost 1 base, and 17 bases lay between the germline ends. Germline CDR1 reads MNHEY; CDR2 reads SVGEGT. There are 18 residues in the CDR3.

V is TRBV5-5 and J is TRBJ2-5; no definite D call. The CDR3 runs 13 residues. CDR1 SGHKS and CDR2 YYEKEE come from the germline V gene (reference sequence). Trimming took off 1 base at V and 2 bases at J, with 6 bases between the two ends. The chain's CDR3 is CASSLLPQETQYF. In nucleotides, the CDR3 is TGTGCCAGCAGCTTGCTTCCTCAAGAGACCCAGTACTTC. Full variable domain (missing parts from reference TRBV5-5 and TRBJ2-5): DAGVTQSPTHLIKTRGQQVTLRCSPISGHKSVSWYQQVLGQGPQFIFQYYEKEERGRGNFPDRFSARQFPNYSSELNVNALLLGDSALYLCASSLLPQETQYFGPGTRLLVL.

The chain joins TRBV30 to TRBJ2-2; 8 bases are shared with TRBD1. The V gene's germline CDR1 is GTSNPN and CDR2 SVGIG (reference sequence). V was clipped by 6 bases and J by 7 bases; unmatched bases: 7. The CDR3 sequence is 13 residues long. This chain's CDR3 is CACSRGRIGELFF. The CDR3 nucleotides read TGTGCCTGTTCCAGGGGGCGAATCGGGGAGCTGTTTTTT.

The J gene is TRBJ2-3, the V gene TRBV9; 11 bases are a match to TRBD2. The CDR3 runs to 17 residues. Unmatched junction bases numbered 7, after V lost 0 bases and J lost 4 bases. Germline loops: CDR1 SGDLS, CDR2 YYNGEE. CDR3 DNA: TGTGCCAGCAGCGTAGAGCCCCTAGCGGGAGGCGCAGATACGCAGTATTTT. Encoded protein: CASSVEPLAGGADTQYF.

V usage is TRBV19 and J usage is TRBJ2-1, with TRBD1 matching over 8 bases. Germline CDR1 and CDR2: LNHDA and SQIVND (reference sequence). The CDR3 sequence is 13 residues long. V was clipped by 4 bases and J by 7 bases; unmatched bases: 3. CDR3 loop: CASSTTGGNEQFF. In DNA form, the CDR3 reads TGTGCCAGTAGTACAACAGGGGGAAATGAGCAGTTCTTC.

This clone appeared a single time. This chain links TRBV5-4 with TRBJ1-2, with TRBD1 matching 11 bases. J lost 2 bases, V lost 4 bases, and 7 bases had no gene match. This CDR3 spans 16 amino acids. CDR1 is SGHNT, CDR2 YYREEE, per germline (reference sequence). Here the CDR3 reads CASSKMGQGGNYGYTF. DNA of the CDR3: TGTGCCAGCAGCAAGATGGGACAGGGGGGGAACTATGGCTACACCTTC.

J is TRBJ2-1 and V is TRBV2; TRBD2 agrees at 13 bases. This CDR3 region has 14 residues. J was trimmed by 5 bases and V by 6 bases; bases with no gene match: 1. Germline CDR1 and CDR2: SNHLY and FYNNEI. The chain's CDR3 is CASRLAGGDNEQFF. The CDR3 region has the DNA TGTGCCAGCAGACTAGCGGGAGGGGACAATGAGCAGTTCTTC.

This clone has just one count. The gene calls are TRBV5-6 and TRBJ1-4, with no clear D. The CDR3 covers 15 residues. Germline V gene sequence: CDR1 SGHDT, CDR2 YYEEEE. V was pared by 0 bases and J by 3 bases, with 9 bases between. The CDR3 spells CASSLATESNEKLFF. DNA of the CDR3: TGTGCCAGCAGCTTGGCCACAGAGTCTAATGAAAAACTGTTTTTT.

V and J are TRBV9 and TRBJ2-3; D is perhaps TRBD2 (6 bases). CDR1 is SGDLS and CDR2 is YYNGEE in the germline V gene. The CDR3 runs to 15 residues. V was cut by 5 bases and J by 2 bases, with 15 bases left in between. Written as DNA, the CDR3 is TGTGCCAGCAGGCCCTCGGGACTCACCACAGATACGCAGTATTTT. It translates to CASRPSGLTTDTQYF.

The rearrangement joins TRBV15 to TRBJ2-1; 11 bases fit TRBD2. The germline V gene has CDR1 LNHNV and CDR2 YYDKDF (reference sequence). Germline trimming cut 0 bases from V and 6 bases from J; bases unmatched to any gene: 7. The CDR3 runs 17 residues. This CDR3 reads CATSRDLSGRGINEQFF. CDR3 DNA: TGTGCCACCAGCAGAGACCTTAGCGGGAGGGGGATCAATGAGCAGTTCTTC.

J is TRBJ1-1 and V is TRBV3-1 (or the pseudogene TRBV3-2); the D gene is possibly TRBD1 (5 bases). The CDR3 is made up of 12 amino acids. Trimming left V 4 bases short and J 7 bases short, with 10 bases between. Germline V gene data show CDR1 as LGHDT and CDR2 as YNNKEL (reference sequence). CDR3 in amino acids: CASSPGASEAFF. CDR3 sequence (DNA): TGTGCCAGCAGCCCTGGGGCAAGTGAAGCTTTCTTT.

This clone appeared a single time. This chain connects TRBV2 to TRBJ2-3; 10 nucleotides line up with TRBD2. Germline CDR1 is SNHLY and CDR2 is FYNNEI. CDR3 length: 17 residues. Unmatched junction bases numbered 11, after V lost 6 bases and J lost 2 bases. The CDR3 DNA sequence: TGTGCCAGCAGAGATTTCATTAGCGGGAGGCTCACAGATACGCAGTATTTT. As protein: CASRDFISGRLTDTQYF.

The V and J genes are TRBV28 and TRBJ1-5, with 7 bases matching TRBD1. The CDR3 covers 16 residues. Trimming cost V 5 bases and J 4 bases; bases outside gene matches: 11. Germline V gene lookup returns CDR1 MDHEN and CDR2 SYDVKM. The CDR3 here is CASSPGNTGVNQPQHF. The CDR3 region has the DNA TGTGCCAGCAGTCCCGGGAACACAGGGGTTAATCAGCCCCAGCATTTT.

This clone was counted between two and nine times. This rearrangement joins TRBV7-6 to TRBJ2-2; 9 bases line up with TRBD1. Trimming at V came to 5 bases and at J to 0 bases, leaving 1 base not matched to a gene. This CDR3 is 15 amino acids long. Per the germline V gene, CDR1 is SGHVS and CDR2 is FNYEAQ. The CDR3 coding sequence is TGTGCCAGCAGCAGACAGGGGGCGAACACCGGGGAGCTGTTTTTT. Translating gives CASSRQGANTGELFF.

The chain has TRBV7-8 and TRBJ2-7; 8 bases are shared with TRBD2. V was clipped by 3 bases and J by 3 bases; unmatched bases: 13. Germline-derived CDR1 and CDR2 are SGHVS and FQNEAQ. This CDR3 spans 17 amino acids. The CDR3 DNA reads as TGTGCCAGCAGCTTTATATTGGCGGGAGGCCTAATCTACGAGCAGTACTTC. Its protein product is CASSFILAGGLIYEQYF. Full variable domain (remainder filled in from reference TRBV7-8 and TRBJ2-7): GAGVSQSPRYKVAKRGQDVALRCDPISGHVSLFWYQQALGQGPEFLTYFQNEAQLDKSGLPSDRFFAERPEGSVSTLKIQRTQQEDSAVYLCASSFILAGGLIYEQYFGPGTRLTVT.

CDR3 in amino acids: CASSQDSYGYTF. Written as DNA, the CDR3 is TGTGCCAGCAGCCAAGACAGCTATGGCTACACCTTC. V gene TRBV14 combines with J gene TRBJ1-2; D uncertain. CDR1 SGHDN and CDR2 FVKESK come from the germline V gene. V dropped 0 bases and J dropped 4 bases, with 3 bases sitting between them. The CDR3 covers 12 residues.

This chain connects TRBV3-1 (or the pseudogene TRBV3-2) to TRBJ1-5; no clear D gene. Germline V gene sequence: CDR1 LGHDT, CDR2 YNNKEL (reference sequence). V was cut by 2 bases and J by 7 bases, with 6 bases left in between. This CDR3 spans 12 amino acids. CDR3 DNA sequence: TGTGCCAGCAGCCAATCATCCCAGCCCCAGCATTTT. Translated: CASSQSSQPQHF.

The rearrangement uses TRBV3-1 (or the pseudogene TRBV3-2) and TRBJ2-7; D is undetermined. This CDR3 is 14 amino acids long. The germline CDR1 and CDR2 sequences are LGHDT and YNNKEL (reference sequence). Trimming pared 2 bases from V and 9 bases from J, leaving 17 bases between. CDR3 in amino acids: CASSQKLSARMQYF. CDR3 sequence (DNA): TGTGCCAGCAGCCAAAAGCTTAGTGCGCGAATGCAGTACTTC.

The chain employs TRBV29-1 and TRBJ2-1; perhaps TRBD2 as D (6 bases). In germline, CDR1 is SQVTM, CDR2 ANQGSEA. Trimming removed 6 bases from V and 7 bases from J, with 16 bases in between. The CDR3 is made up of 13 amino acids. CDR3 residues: CSVDYGPSNEQFF. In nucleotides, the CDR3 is TGCAGCGTGGACTACGGGCCATCAAATGAGCAGTTCTTC.